Detailed here is one T cell receptor beta chain. Antigen: not known. Trimming took off 0 bases at V and 4 bases at J, with 10 bases between the two ends. Germline values: CDR1 MNHNY, CDR2 SVGAGI (reference sequence). The CDR3 has 14 amino acids. The naive CD8 population came from CD45RO-negative cells selected for CCR7, without terminally differentiated effector memory CD45RA+ cells. As originally analysed: ImmunoSEQ output lacked quality scores and full-length reads, limiting matched filtering. Repertoires were generated with immunoSEQ multiplex PCR, while TCRdb's copy carries only in-frame clones and drops some. V and J calls plus clone size are reproduced from that table; the DNA served to infer D and trimming. The table shows around 600,000 clones, with approximately 95% occurring only once. The source of the sample is a study of shared clonotypes between healthy human individuals. Points from the study as a whole: Rarefaction indicated that sorted-subset sequencing remained incomplete although depth was large. Few donors limited the genetic and exposure-history diversity represented. Blood alone was sampled, and tissue repertoires likely differ.

Sequences were obtained from naive CD8+ T cells sorted from blood. The TCR sequence derives from a woman aged 30 to 39 in good health. The rearrangement joins TRBV6-6 to TRBJ2-7; D perhaps matches TRBD1 (6 bases). Here the CDR3 DNA reads TGTGCCAGCAGTTACTCGGGGGCAGATTACGAGCAGTACTTC. This sequence encodes CASSYSGADYEQYF.